This T cell receptor (beta chain) was obtained from a study of long-term antiretroviral therapy in people with HIV. Overall study context: Some samples came about a decade before the 2015 immediate-ART recommendation, and these were the earliest. Study results and limitations: CDR3 length ranges were narrower in HIV repertoires than in controls.

Sequencing relied on immunoSEQ assay v3.0, run at survey level. The data were produced by immunoSEQ multiplex PCR, yet TCRdb's version contains in-frame clones alone and is incomplete. The data contain tens of thousands of clones, approximately 81% of them singletons. Of note for this clone: The antigen is not known.

One or more pre-ART and two or more post-ART PBMC samples were available from each donor. Participants who had HIV were, without exception, treated in the United States. The sample in question was unsorted PBMCs, obtained around 2.7 years before starting antiretroviral therapy. The clonotype originates from a woman under 40 with HIV.

Here the CDR3 reads CASTRTSSYEQYF. CDR3 nucleotides: TGTGCCAGCACCCGGACAAGCTCCTACGAGCAGTACTTC. The chain combines TRBV27 with TRBJ2-7, with D perhaps TRBD1 (5 bases). The CDR3 sequence is 13 residues long. Germline CDR1 is MNHEY and CDR2 is SMNVEV (reference sequence). V shed 7 bases and J shed 0 bases, with 10 bases lying between them.